The next 17 T cell receptor beta chains were all read from a single sample in a study of OX40 agonist ivuxolimab in advanced cancers. Clones were read by immunoSEQ multiplex PCR, and TCRdb kept only the in-frame ones, dropping some. The sample lists approximately 23,000 clones; 84% were seen once. The input for sequencing was CD4+ or CD8+ T cells sorted from blood, taken in a trial of the OX40 agonist ivuxolimab. Every receptor here comes from an adult with an advanced solid tumor such as melanoma, head and neck, liver or kidney cancer.

The rearrangement uses TRBV9 and TRBJ2-1; 9 bases are shared with TRBD1. Looked up from germline, CDR1 is SGDLS and CDR2 is YYNGEE. The V and J ends lost 8 bases and 6 bases, in that order; junction bases with no gene match: 6. The CDR3 runs 13 residues. CDR3 loop: CASTGGRGNEQFF. As DNA, the CDR3 is TGTGCCAGTACAGGGGGCAGAGGCAATGAGCAGTTCTTC.

The J gene is TRBJ2-7, the V gene TRBV11-2; 9 bases agree with TRBD1. Trimming cost V 2 bases and J 3 bases; bases outside gene matches: 8. The length of the CDR3 is 16 residues. Per the germline V gene, CDR1 is SGHAT and CDR2 is FQNNGV. The CDR3 DNA sequence: TGTGCCAGCAGCTTATCAGACAGGGGGTATTACTACGAGCAGTACTTC. It is translated as CASSLSDRGYYYEQYF.

This chain connects TRBV29-1 to TRBJ1-2; 8 bases map to TRBD1. The CDR3 covers 14 residues. V trimming: 2 bases; J trimming: 5 bases; junction bases outside the gene matches: 7. From germline, CDR1 is SQVTM and CDR2 ANQGSEA. The DNA for the CDR3 is TGCAGCGTTGAATTGGACAGGGTATTTTATGGCTACACCTTC. Encoded protein: CSVELDRVFYGYTF.

This chain connects TRBV30 to TRBJ1-1, with D possibly matching TRBD1 (6 bases). Trimming took 3 bases from V and 0 from J, leaving 11 bases between them. Per the germline V gene, CDR1 is GTSNPN and CDR2 is SVGIG (reference sequence). This CDR3 contains 14 residues. Here the CDR3 DNA reads TGTGCCTGGAGACCCCGACAGGTGAACACTGAAGCTTTCTTT. Its protein product is CAWRPRQVNTEAFF. Filled out from reference TRBV30 and TRBJ1-1, the complete variable domain reads SQTIHQWPATLVQPVGSPLSLECTVEGTSNPNLYWYRQAAGRGLQLLFYSVGIGQISSEVPQNLSASRPQDRQFILSSKKLLLSDSGFYLCAWRPRQVNTEAFFGQGTRLTVV.

This clone has just one count. The rearrangement uses TRBV5-4 and TRBJ2-7; D gene ambiguous. V lost 2 bases, J lost 2 bases, and 5 bases lay in between. The germline V gene has CDR1 SGHNT and CDR2 YYREEE (reference sequence). This CDR3 is built from 12 residues. Here the CDR3 reads CASSFSAYEQYF. In nucleotides, the CDR3 is TGTGCCAGCAGCTTTTCTGCCTACGAGCAGTACTTC. Looking up the rest from reference TRBV5-4 and TRBJ2-7 gives the full variable domain: ETGVTQSPTHLIKTRGQQVTLRCSSQSGHNTVSWYQQALGQGPQFIFQYYREEENGRGNFPPRFSGLQFPNYSSELNVNALELDDSALYLCASSFSAYEQYFGPGTRLTVT.

Regarding this clone: Sequence at one end of the junction differs from germline and may be a read error. In DNA form, the CDR3 reads TGTGCCACCAGTGATGGACACAGCCAGTACTTC. Amino acid sequence: CATSDGHSQYF. This chain links TRBV27 with TRBJ2-7; tentative D call: TRBD1 (5 bases). The germline CDR1 and CDR2 sequences are MNHEY and SMNVEV (reference sequence). This CDR3 spans 11 amino acids.

V gene TRBV11-2 combines with J gene TRBJ2-2; D remains ambiguous. The CDR3 totals 13 residues. V was clipped by 1 base and J by 6 bases, with 6 bases between them. Germline CDR1 and CDR2: SGHAT and FQNNGV. The CDR3 coding sequence is TGTGCCAGCAGCTTAGTTACTCCCGGGGAGCTGTTTTTT. This translates into CASSLVTPGELFF.

The V and J genes are TRBV6-1 and TRBJ2-7; tentatively, D is TRBD2 (6 bases). Germline V gene lookup returns CDR1 MNHNS and CDR2 SASEGT. The CDR3 is made up of 13 amino acids. Trimming stripped 6 bases from V and 3 bases from J, with 12 bases between. The CDR3 DNA follows: TGTGCCAGCAGCAACACCGGGGGCTACGAGCAGTACTTC. Translating it yields CASSNTGGYEQYF.

This chain uses TRBV4-3 with TRBJ1-2; D uncertain. Germline loops: CDR1 LGHNA, CDR2 YSLEER. This CDR3 comprises 17 residues. Deletions cut 4 bases from V and 5 bases from J, with 23 bases between. The CDR3 sequence: CASSRGSVDFGLYGYTF. The CDR3 DNA follows: TGCGCCAGCAGCCGAGGTAGTGTCGATTTCGGCCTATATGGCTACACCTTC.

This chain's CDR3 is CASSLTGRNTGELFF. The DNA for the CDR3 is TGTGCCAGCAGCTTAACTGGCAGGAACACCGGGGAGCTGTTTTTT. The gene calls are TRBV7-3 and TRBJ2-2; D is ambiguous. The V gene's germline CDR1 is SGHTA and CDR2 FQGTGA. Trimming shortened V by 0 bases and J by 1 base, and 6 bases separated the two germline ends. This CDR3 is built from 15 residues.

This clone was counted once. This chain joins TRBV4-1 and TRBJ2-1, with 12 bases matching TRBD2. In germline, CDR1 is MGHRA, CDR2 YSYEKL. This CDR3 region has 16 residues. The V gene end was trimmed by 4 bases and the J gene end by 4 bases; junction bases not matched to a gene: 5. As DNA, the CDR3 is TGCGCCAGCAGCCTAAGGACTAGCGGGGTGTACAATGAGCAGTTCTTC. Protein sequence: CASSLRTSGVYNEQFF.

The V and J genes are TRBV4-1 and TRBJ1-1; D uncertain. Germline V gene lookup returns CDR1 MGHRA and CDR2 YSYEKL. CDR3 length: 17 residues. Trimming pared 1 base from V and 4 bases from J, leaving 19 bases between. CDR3 bases: TGCGCCAGCAGCCAAGTGGGTTCTTGGCAAACCCCCACTGAAGCTTTCTTT. Encoded protein: CASSQVGSWQTPTEAFF.

The gene calls are TRBV7-9 and TRBJ2-7; D remains ambiguous. CDR1 is SEHNR and CDR2 is FQNEAQ in the germline V gene (reference sequence). The V end lost 4 bases, the J end lost 2 bases, and 3 bases lay between the germline ends. There are 11 residues in the CDR3. CDR3 sequence (DNA): TGTGCCAGCAGCTACGCCTACGAGCAGTACTTC. This gives the protein CASSYAYEQYF. Looking up the rest from reference TRBV7-9 and TRBJ2-7 gives the full variable domain: DTGVSQNPRHKITKRGQNVTFRCDPISEHNRLYWYRQTLGQGPEFLTYFQNEAQLEKSRLLSDRFSAERPKGSFSTLEIQRTEQGDSAMYLCASSYAYEQYFGPGTRLTVT.

The genes are TRBV5-1 and TRBJ2-1; TRBD2 agrees at 9 bases. The CDR3 length is 15 residues. Germline CDR1 reads SGHRS; CDR2 reads YFSETQ. The junction had 10 bases not matched to a gene; V was cut back by 3 bases and J by 9 bases. The CDR3 nucleotides read TGCGCCAGCAGCTCTAGCGGGGCGCACGAAACTGAGCAGTTCTTC. Translated, it gives CASSSSGAHETEQFF.

The chain uses TRBV7-6 and TRBJ1-5, with D tentatively TRBD1 (6 bases). This CDR3 has 15 amino acids. CDR1 SGHVS and CDR2 FNYEAQ come from the germline V gene. Trimming pared 5 bases from V and 6 bases from J, leaving 17 bases between. CDR3 protein: CASSPSGGPGQPQHF. The CDR3 DNA is TGTGCCAGCAGCCCCAGTGGGGGGCCGGGTCAGCCCCAGCATTTT.

This sequence joins TRBV4-1 and TRBJ1-1; the D gene is possibly TRBD1 (6 bases). There are 15 residues in the CDR3. In germline, CDR1 is MGHRA, CDR2 YSYEKL. Trimming took 1 base from V and 10 from J, leaving 19 bases between them. CDR3 in amino acids: CASSQVLGGRVVAFF. The CDR3 bases are TGCGCCAGCAGCCAAGTGCTAGGGGGTAGGGTAGTAGCTTTCTTT.

Sample share makes this clone medium-sized. The chain links TRBV14 to TRBJ2-7, with D unresolved. V lost 1 base and J 7 bases, leaving 14 bases between the germline ends. The CDR3 sequence is 14 residues long. CDR1 and CDR2 (germline): SGHDN, FVKESK. This CDR3 is CASSQGSRIGEQYF. The DNA of the CDR3 is TGTGCCAGCAGCCAAGGGTCCAGGATCGGGGAGCAGTACTTC.